The source of this T cell receptor (beta chain) is a study of T cell responses to AZD1222 COVID-19 vaccine. Assay: immunoSEQ multiplex PCR; the TCRdb copy retains only in-frame clones and omits some. The sample shows roughly 69,000 clones, approximately 80% of them seen only once. A note on this clone: Its cognate antigen is unknown.

General observations from the study: In a largely white British group with more females than males, clonal diversity was possibly underestimated. Just six AZD1222 recipients were seropositive at baseline. Repertoire collection took place solely once the T cell response had peaked.

V gave up 5 bases and J gave up 6 bases; unmatched junction bases: 10. CDR3 size: 14 residues. CDR1 and CDR2 (germline): SGHTA, FQGNSA. The source material was peripheral blood, sampled 28 days after the second AZD1222 dose. The chain couples TRBV7-2 to TRBJ2-7; 7 bases are a match to TRBD1. This receptor was taken from an adult who received the AZD1222 COVID-19 vaccine. CDR3 protein: CASSPRTGASEQYF. The CDR3 nucleotides read TGTGCCAGCAGCCCGAGGACAGGAGCCAGCGAGCAGTACTTC.